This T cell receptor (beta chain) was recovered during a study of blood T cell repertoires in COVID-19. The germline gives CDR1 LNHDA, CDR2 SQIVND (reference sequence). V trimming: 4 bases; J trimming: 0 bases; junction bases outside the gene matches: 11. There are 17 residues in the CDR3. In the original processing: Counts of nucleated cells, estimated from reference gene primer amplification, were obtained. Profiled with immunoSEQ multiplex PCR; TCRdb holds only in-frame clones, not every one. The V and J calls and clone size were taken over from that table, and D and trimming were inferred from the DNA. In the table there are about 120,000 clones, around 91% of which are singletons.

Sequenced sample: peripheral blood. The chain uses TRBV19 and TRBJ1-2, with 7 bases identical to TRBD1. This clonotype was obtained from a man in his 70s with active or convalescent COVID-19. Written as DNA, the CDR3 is TGTGCCAGTAGTACGCCGGGACAGCAGGGGTCTAACTATGGCTACACCTTC. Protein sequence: CASSTPGQQGSNYGYTF.